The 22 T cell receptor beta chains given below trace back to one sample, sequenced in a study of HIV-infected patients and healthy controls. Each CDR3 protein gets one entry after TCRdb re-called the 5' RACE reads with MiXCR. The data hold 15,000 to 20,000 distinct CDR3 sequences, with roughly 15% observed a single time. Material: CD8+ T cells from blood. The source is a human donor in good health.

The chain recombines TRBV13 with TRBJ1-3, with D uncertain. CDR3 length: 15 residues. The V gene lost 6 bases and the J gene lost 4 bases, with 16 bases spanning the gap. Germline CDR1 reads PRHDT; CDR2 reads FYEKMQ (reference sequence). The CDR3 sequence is CASSYIRHAGNTIYF. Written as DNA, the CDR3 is TGTGCCAGCAGTTATATCCGACATGCGGGAAACACCATATATTTT.

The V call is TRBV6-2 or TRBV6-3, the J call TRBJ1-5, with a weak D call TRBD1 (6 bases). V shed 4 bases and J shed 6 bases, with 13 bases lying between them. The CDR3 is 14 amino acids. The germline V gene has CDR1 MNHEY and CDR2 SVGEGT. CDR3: CASSSGGRIQPQHF. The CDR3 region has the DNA TGTGCCAGCAGTTCCGGGGGGCGGATTCAGCCCCAGCATTTT.

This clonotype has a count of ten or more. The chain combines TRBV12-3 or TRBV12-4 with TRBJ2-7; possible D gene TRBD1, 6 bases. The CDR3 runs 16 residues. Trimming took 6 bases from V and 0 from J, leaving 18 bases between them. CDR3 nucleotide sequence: TGTGCCAGCAGCTCCGGGACAAGGGAAGTCTCCTACGAGCAGTACTTC. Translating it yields CASSSGTREVSYEQYF.

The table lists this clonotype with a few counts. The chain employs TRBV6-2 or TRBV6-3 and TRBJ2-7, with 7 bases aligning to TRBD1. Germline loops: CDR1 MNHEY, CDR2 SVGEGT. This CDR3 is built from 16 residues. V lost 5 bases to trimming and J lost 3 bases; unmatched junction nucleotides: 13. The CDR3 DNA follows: TGTGCCAGCAGTACCATAAGACAGGGCGAATACTACGAGCAGTACTTC. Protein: CASSTIRQGEYYEQYF.

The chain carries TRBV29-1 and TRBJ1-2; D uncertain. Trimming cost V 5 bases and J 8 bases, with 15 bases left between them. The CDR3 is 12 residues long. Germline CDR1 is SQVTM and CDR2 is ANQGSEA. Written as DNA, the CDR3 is TGCAGCGTTAAGGAGCCCACCGGAGGCTACACCTTC. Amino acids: CSVKEPTGGYTF.

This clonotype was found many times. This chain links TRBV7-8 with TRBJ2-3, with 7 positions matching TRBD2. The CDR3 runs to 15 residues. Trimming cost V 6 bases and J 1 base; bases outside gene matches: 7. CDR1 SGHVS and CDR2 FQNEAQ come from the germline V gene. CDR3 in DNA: TGTGCCAGCAGACCGCGGGGGTGGGGCACAGATACGCAGTATTTT. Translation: CASRPRGWGTDTQYF.

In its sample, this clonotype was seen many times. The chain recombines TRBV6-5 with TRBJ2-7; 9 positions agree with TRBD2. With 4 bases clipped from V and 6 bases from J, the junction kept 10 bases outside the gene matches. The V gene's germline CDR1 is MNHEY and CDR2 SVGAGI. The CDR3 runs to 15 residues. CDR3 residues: CASSSEREDYAEQYF. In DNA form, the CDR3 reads TGTGCCAGCAGTTCCGAGCGGGAGGATTATGCCGAGCAGTACTTC.

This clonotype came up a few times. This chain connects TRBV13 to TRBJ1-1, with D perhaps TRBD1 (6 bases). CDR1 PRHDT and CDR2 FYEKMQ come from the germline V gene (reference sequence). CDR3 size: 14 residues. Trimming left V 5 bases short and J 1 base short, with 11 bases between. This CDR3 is CASSVDRTNTEAFF. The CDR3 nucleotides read TGTGCCAGCAGCGTCGACAGGACGAACACTGAAGCTTTCTTT.

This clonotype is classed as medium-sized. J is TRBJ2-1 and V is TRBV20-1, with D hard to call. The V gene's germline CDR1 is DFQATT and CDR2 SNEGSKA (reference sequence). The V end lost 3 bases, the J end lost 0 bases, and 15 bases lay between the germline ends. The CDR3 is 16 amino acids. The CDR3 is CSASPPLRSSYNEQFF. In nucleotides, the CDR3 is TGCAGTGCTAGTCCCCCCCTGAGGAGCTCCTACAATGAGCAGTTCTTC.

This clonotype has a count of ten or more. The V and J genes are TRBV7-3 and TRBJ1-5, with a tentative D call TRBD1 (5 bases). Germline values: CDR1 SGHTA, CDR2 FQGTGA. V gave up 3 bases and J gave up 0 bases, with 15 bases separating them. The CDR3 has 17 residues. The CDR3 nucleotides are TGTGCCAGCAGCTTGACTTCTGATAGGGGTAGCAATCAGCCCCAGCATTTT. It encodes CASSLTSDRGSNQPQHF.

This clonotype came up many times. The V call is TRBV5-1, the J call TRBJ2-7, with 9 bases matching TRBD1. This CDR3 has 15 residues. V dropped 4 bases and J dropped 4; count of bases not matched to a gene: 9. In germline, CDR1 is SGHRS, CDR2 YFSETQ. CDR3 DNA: TGCGCCAGCAGCCCAGGACAGGGGCCCGGATACGAGCAGTACTTC. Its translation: CASSPGQGPGYEQYF.

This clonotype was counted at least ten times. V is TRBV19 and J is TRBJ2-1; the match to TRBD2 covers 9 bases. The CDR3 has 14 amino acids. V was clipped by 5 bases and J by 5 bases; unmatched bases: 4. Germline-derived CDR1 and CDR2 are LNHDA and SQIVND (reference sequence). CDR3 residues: CASSLTSGHNEQFF. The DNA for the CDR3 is TGTGCCAGTAGTTTGACTAGCGGCCACAATGAGCAGTTCTTC.

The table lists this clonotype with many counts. The CDR3 loop is CASSGDRNTEAFF. DNA for the CDR3: TGTGCCAGCAGTGGAGACAGGAACACTGAAGCTTTCTTT. The chain employs TRBV6-2 or TRBV6-3 and TRBJ1-1, with a weak D call TRBD1 (5 bases). This CDR3 is 13 amino acids long. V was shortened by 5 bases and J by 1 base, with 8 bases between the two germline ends. The V gene's germline CDR1 is MNHEY and CDR2 SVGEGT.

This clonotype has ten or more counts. As DNA, the CDR3 is TGTGCCAGCACCTCAGGAGGCAATCAGCCCCAGCATTTT. The encoded protein is CASTSGGNQPQHF. V gene TRBV12-3 or TRBV12-4 combines with J gene TRBJ1-5; D is ambiguous. Trimming shortened V by 7 bases and J by 2 bases, and 9 bases separated the two germline ends. The CDR3 loop spans 13 amino acids.

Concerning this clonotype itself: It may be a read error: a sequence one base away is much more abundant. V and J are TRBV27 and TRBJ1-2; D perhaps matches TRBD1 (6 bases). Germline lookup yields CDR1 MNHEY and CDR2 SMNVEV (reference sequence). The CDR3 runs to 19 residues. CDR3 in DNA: TGTACCAGCCGTCTCCTTGGGGGTCCGCAGGGGTCCCTTAACTATGGCTACACCTTC. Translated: CTSRLLGGPQGSLNYGYTF.

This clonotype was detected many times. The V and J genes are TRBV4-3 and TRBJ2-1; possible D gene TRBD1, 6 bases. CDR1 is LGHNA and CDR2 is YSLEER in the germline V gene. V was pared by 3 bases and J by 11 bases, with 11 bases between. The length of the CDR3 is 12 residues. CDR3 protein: CASSQYGTKQFF. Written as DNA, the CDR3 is TGCGCCAGCAGCCAGTACGGGACAAAGCAGTTCTTC.

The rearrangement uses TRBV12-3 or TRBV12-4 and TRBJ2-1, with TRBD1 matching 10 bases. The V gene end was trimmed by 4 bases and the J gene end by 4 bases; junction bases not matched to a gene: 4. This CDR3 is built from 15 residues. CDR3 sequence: CASSSGQGGYNEQFF. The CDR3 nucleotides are TGTGCCAGCAGTTCCGGACAGGGGGGGTACAATGAGCAGTTCTTC.

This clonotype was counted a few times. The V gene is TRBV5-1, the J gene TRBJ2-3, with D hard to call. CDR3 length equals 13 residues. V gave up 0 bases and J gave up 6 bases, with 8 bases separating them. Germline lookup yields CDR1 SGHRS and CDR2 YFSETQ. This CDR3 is CASSLGGDDTQYF. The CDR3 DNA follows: TGCGCCAGCAGCTTGGGAGGAGATGATACGCAGTATTTT.

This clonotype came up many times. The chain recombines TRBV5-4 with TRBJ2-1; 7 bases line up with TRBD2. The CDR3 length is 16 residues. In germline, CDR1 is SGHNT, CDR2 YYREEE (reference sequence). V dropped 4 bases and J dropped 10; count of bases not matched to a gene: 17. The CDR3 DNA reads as TGTGCCAGCAGCCAGGCCGGGGGGATCCTCAGCGAAGAGCAGTTCTTC. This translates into CASSQAGGILSEEQFF. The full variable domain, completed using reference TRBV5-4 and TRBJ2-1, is ETGVTQSPTHLIKTRGQQVTLRCSSQSGHNTVSWYQQALGQGPQFIFQYYREEENGRGNFPPRFSGLQFPNYSSELNVNALELDDSALYLCASSQAGGILSEEQFFGPGTRLTVL.

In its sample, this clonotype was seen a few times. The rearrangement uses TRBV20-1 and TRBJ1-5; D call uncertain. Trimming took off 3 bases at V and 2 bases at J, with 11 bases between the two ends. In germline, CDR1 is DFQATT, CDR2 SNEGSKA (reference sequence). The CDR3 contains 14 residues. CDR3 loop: CSASGRYGNQPQHF. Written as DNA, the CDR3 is TGCAGTGCTAGTGGGCGATATGGCAATCAGCCCCAGCATTTT.

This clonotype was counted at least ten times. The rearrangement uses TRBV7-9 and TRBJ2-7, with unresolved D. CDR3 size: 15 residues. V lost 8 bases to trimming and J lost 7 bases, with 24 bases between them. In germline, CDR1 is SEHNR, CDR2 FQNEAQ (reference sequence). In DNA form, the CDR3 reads TGTGCCAGCTCCTCCATCGCCCAAGGTCTGGAAGAGCAGTACTTC. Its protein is CASSSIAQGLEEQYF.

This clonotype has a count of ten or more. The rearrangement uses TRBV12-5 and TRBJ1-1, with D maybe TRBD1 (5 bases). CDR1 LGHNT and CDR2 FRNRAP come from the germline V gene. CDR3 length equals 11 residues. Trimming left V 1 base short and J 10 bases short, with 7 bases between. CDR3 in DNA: TGTGCTAGTGGTTTGGGGGGGATAGCTTTCTTT. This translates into CASGLGGIAFF.